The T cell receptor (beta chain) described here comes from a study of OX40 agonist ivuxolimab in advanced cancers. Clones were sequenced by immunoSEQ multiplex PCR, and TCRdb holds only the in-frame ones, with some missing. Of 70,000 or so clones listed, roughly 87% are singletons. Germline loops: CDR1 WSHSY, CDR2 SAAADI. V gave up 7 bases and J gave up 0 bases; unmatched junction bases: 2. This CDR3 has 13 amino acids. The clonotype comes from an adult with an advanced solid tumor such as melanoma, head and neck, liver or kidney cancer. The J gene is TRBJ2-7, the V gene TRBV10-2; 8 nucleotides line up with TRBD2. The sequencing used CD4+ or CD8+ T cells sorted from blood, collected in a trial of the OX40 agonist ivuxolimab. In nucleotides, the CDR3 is TGCGCCAGCATTAGCGGGATCTCCTACGAGCAGTACTTC. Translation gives CASISGISYEQYF.